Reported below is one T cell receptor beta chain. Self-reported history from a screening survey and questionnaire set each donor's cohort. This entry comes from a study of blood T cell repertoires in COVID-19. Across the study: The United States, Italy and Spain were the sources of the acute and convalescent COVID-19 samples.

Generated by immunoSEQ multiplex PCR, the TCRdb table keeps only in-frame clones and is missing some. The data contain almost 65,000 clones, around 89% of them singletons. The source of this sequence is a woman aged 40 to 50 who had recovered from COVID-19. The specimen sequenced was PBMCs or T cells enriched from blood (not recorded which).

CDR3 region: CASSPRTGSLYEQYF. CDR3 DNA sequence: TGCGCCAGCAGCCCCCGGACAGGGTCACTCTACGAGCAGTACTTC. The chain couples TRBV5-1 to TRBJ2-7, with 8 nucleotides matching TRBD1. V trimming: 4 bases; J trimming: 3 bases; junction bases outside the gene matches: 9. The CDR3 loop spans 15 amino acids. Germline CDR1 and CDR2: SGHRS and YFSETQ.